This T cell receptor (beta chain) was sequenced during a study of T cells in localized non-small cell lung cancer. Study-wide points: A raised T cell density in blood coincided with lengthier overall survival. There was higher T cell clonality in uninvolved adjacent lung than in tumor, and it was highest there. Heterogeneity remains possible because sequencing was limited to only one tumor region.

Repertoires were generated with immunoSEQ multiplex PCR, while TCRdb's copy carries only in-frame clones and drops some. The data hold some 1,800 clones, with around a quarter observed a single time. CDR3 length equals 14 residues. Germline V gene sequence: CDR1 SGHNT, CDR2 YENEEA. Between the trimmed V and J ends, which lost 3 bases and 1 base, there was a span of 10 bases. Atypia-free adjacent lung was sampled at least 2 cm beyond the tumor margin. This clone is medium-sized within its sample. No antigen is known for it. This TCR came from a male donor at least 60 years old with stage I lung adenocarcinoma. This specimen was normal lung tissue next to the tumor, taken before any cancer treatment. The chain uses TRBV11-3 and TRBJ2-7; TRBD1 is a possible D gene (5 bases). The CDR3 loop is CASSFTGESYEQYF. CDR3 nucleotides: TGTGCCAGCAGCTTTACAGGAGAATCCTACGAGCAGTACTTC.